These 2 T cell receptor beta chains were all obtained from the same sample, sequenced in a study of persistence of HIV-infected CD4 T cells (dated by TCRdb to 2020 to 2021). Read against the paper, the sample's treatment or condition label means: suppressive antiretroviral therapy. Lysates of CMV-infected fibroblasts were used at around 10 ug/mL for cell stimulation. Responding CD4+ T cells were sorted on the basis of upregulation of both CD40 ligand and CD69. These receptors have no identified antigens. The immunoSEQ hsTCRB assay version 4, run in survey mode, was used to sequence TCRbeta repertoires from genomic DNA. TCRdb took over this immuneACCESS table, retaining in-frame rearrangements with V and J assigned. Such tables are incomplete; in checked studies, under half of the missing clones stem from an unresolved V gene, and the remainder is unexplained. This sample holds around 20,000 clones; about four fifths were observed only once. The ten largest clones represent about 6.8% of the sample.

The sequencing here drew on CD4+ T cells sorted from PBMCs after 18-hour stimulation, taken from a patient who received antiretroviral therapy. In the paper's terms, the cell subset or site label means: CD40L+CD69+ CD4 T cells responding to CMV lysate. These receptors came from an adult man with HIV who was CMV-seropositive.

On this clone itself: Other DNA sequences in this specimen translate into the identical CDR3. This chain connects TRBV3-1 (or the pseudogene TRBV3-2) to TRBJ1-6; D remains ambiguous. Germline CDR1 LGHDT, CDR2 YNNKEL (reference sequence). Deletions cut 0 bases from V and 6 bases from J, with 0 bases between. This CDR3 has 12 amino acids. CDR3 region: CASSQDNSPLHF. The CDR3 coding sequence is TGTGCCAGCAGCCAAGATAATTCACCCCTCCACTTT.

The chain couples TRBV29-1 to TRBJ2-7, with D unresolved. Between the trimmed V and J ends, which lost 6 bases and 5 bases, there was a span of 14 bases. The CDR3 covers 12 residues. CDR1 is SQVTM, CDR2 ANQGSEA, per germline. The CDR3 sequence is CSVLTPPNEQYF. The CDR3 nucleotides are TGCAGCGTCTTGACTCCTCCTAACGAGCAGTACTTC.